The rows below give T cell receptor beta chains drawn from one sample of a study of blood T cell repertoires in COVID-19. Generated by immunoSEQ multiplex PCR, the TCRdb table keeps only in-frame clones and is missing some. Among more than 250,000 clones listed, nearly 90% were seen once. The sequencing sample was made of PBMCs or T cells enriched from blood (not recorded which). Source of these receptors: a woman aged 18-29 years with acute COVID-19. Each CDR3 is given without its conserved first and last residue. A clone size is listed for some rows: how often the clone was seen (once, few, many), or a class if it is expanded.

J gene,clone size,V gene,CDR3 protein
TRBJ1-5,-,TRBV6-1,ASSDRVYQPQH
TRBJ2-7,-,TRBV28,ASSQGLARFFYEQY
TRBJ2-1,-,TRBV30,AWRTPGGSSYNEQF
TRBJ1-5,-,TRBV10-3,AISEAGWGNQPQH
TRBJ2-1,-,TRBV10-3,AIRTGGISVYNEQF
TRBJ1-5,once,TRBV5-5,ASSLLQGDQPQH
TRBJ1-2,-,TRBV28,ASSVSVTGNYGYT
TRBJ2-5,-,TRBV10-2,ATLADHQETQY
TRBJ2-7,once,TRBV4-2,ASSSPTPTGGIWEQY
TRBJ1-1,-,TRBV29-1,SVDGRGGEAF
TRBJ2-2,-,TRBV19,ASSPDGGLTGELF
TRBJ1-1,-,TRBV6-6,ASSPRPFGQLNTEAF
TRBJ2-5,-,TRBV29-1,SVGVAGWAETQY
TRBJ1-2,-,TRBV18,ASSPGQDRYGYT
TRBJ2-2,-,TRBV11-2,ASSLGNYRDYGELF
TRBJ2-7,-,TRBV6-5,ASSSTSGTLYEQY
TRBJ2-3,-,TRBV7-8,ASSPRRERITDTQY
TRBJ2-1,-,TRBV7-7,ASSLLAGVKSSYNEQF
TRBJ1-1,-,TRBV18,ASSPPGQGGTEAF
TRBJ2-3,-,TRBV27,ASSSGGAIDTQY
TRBJ2-3,-,TRBV2,ASSGLLDTQY
TRBJ2-2,-,TRBV4-1,ASSQGLRQRTNTGELF
TRBJ2-1,-,TRBV3-1/TRBV3-2,ASSLIIRTSGRGERNEQF
TRBJ2-7,-,TRBV7-9,ASSLGGQSAYEQY
TRBJ2-6,-,TRBV18,ASSLYDGTGDFGANVLT
TRBJ2-7,-,TRBV12-3/TRBV12-4,ASRGLVGREQY
TRBJ2-2,-,TRBV6-6,ASSYSFQKSTGELF
TRBJ2-1,-,TRBV6-6,ASSRGSSYNEQF
TRBJ1-6,-,TRBV19,ASSLQQGRNSPLH
TRBJ1-3,-,TRBV19,ASSITVTAGNTIY
TRBJ1-6,once,TRBV9,ASSGPGTGRSPLH
TRBJ2-1,-,TRBV4-1,ASSQVRLAGGNEQF
TRBJ2-1,-,TRBV24-1,ATSWFWGGEQF
TRBJ1-3,-,TRBV4-1,ASSLLASGHLSGNTIY
TRBJ2-7,-,TRBV6-5,ASRGGADEQY
TRBJ2-7,-,TRBV5-4,ASSLWTLHSYEQY
TRBJ2-7,few,TRBV4-3,AIEQREDHYEQY
TRBJ2-6,-,TRBV28,ASSLLVLRDREISGANVLT
TRBJ2-7,-,TRBV10-2,ASSEGWQAYEQY